The subject of this entry is one T cell receptor beta chain. This record belongs to a study of blood T cell repertoires in COVID-19. Whole-study context: The samples span acute and convalescent COVID-19 from the United States, Italy and Spain. The analysed material was cDNA or gDNA that came from T cells, B-cell-depleted T cells, or PBMCs.

V trimming: 3 bases; J trimming: 2 bases; junction bases outside the gene matches: 10. The germline CDR1 and CDR2 sequences are KGHDR and SFDVKD. The CDR3 runs to 17 residues. Repertoires were generated with immunoSEQ multiplex PCR, while TCRdb's copy carries only in-frame clones and drops some. This table has about 60,000 clones, over 80% appearing once. V and J are TRBV24-1 and TRBJ2-5, with 8 bases that match TRBD1. The receptor was derived from a human donor in a cohort sampled during active COVID-19. Sequencing used peripheral blood. The CDR3, as DNA: TGTGCCACCAGTGATGATTCGAGGGACAGGCTTCAAGAGACCCAGTACTTC. It yields the protein CATSDDSRDRLQETQYF.